This TCR beta chain was captured in a study of identical twins. Many counts were recorded for this clonotype. Germline values: CDR1 DFQATT, CDR2 SNEGSKA (reference sequence). V lost 0 bases and J 2 bases, leaving 11 bases between the germline ends. The CDR3 runs to 14 residues. Using its own MiXCR run on the 5' RACE reads, TCRdb lists one record per CDR3 protein. The sample consists of approximately 1.8 million distinct CDR3 sequences, roughly a third of them appearing once. Specimen: cord blood. The gene calls are TRBV20-1 and TRBJ2-7; D is possibly TRBD2 (5 bases). This receptor was obtained from a newborn girl in good health. As DNA, the CDR3 is TGCAGTGCTAGAGATCGAGGGTCGCCCTACGAGCAGTACTTC. Protein sequence: CSARDRGSPYEQYF.